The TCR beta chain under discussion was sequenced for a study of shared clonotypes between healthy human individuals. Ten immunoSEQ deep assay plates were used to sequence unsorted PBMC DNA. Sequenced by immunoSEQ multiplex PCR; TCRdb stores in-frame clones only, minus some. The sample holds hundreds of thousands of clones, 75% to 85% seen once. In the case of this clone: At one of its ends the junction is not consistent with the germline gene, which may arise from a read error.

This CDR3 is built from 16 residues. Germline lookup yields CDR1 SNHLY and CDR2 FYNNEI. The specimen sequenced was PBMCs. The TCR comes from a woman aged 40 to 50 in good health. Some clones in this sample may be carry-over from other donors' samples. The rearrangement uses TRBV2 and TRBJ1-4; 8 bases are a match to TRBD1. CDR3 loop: CASSMDRVLTNERLFF. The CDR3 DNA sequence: TGTGCCAGCAGCATGGACAGGGTTCTCACTAATGAAAGACTGTTTTTT.